Shown below are 4 T cell receptor beta chains from a single sample sequenced in a study of blood T cell repertoires in COVID-19. Only in-frame clones appear in the TCRdb table, and some are missing; sequencing was by immunoSEQ multiplex PCR. The table includes tens of thousands of clones, around 83% detected once. Input material: peripheral blood. These receptors came from a human donor in a cohort sampled during active COVID-19.

The table lists this clone with a count of one. The J gene is TRBJ2-6, the V gene TRBV18, with D maybe TRBD1 (6 bases). Germline V CDR1 and CDR2: KGHSH, LQKENI. The CDR3 has 17 residues. The V and J ends lost 3 bases and 0 bases respectively, with 12 bases between them. CDR3 region: CASSPLGQASGANVLTF. The CDR3 DNA is TGTGCCAGCTCACCGCTGGGACAAGCCTCTGGGGCCAACGTCCTGACTTTC. The whole variable domain, remainder taken from reference TRBV18 and TRBJ2-6, is NAGVMQNPRHLVRRRGQEARLRCSPMKGHSHVYWYRQLPEEGLKFMVYLQKENIIDESGMPKERFSAEFPKEGPSILRIQQVVRGDSAAYFCASSPLGQASGANVLTFGAGSRLTVL.

CDR3 nucleotides: TGTGCCAGCAGCTCCTCCCCCGGGAACGAGCAGTACGTC. Its protein product is CASSSSPGNEQYV. The chain recombines TRBV11-1 with TRBJ2-7, with a tentative D call TRBD2 (5 bases). The CDR3 has 13 amino acids. V dropped 4 bases and J dropped 5 bases, with 12 bases sitting between them. CDR1 and CDR2 from the germline V gene are SGHAT and FQDESV (reference sequence).

The chain employs TRBV3-1 (or the pseudogene TRBV3-2) and TRBJ2-5, with TRBD2 matching 10 bases. V lost 0 bases and J lost 0; bases outside the gene matches: 10. This CDR3 comprises 19 residues. Germline V gives CDR1 LGHDT, CDR2 YNNKEL (reference sequence). CDR3: CASSQEGLAGAQYQETQYF. CDR3 bases: TGTGCCAGCAGCCAAGAGGGCCTAGCGGGGGCTCAGTACCAAGAGACCCAGTACTTC.

This chain connects TRBV3-1 (or the pseudogene TRBV3-2) to TRBJ1-6; D is undetermined. There are 13 residues in the CDR3. Germline assignment: CDR1 LGHDT and CDR2 YNNKEL (reference sequence). V lost 1 base and J 8 bases, leaving 6 bases between the germline ends. This CDR3 is CASSQVTDSPLHF. CDR3 nucleotides: TGTGCCAGCAGCCAAGTCACTGATTCACCCCTCCACTTT.